This is a list of T cell receptor beta chains from one sample in a study of blood T cell repertoires in COVID-19. Only in-frame clones appear in the TCRdb table, and some are missing; sequencing was by immunoSEQ multiplex PCR. In the table there are some 160,000 clones, 75% to 80% of which are singletons. Specimen: peripheral blood. These receptors were taken from an elderly woman with acute or convalescent COVID-19. The CDR3 runs from the conserved cysteine through the conserved F or W. The order of the fields is J gene, clone size, D gene, V gene, CDR3 DNA, CDR3 protein. The D gene is left open where the match is weak. Expanded clones get a size class; other rows say once, few or many, or leave the size out.

TRBJ2-7 few TRBD1 TRBV18 TGTGCCAGCTCTCCTCACGCCCCGGGACAGGGGATGTACGAGCAGTACTTC CASSPHAPGQGMYEQYF
TRBJ2-5 NA TRBD2 TRBV7-2 TGTGCCAGCCGCACCCCGGGGACTAGCGGGGGGGCGGGGGAGACCCAGTACTTC CASRTPGTSGGAGETQYF
TRBJ1-1 NA NA TRBV19 TGTGCCAGTAGTATAGCGGGAGGTCGGCAGCTACACACTGAAGCTTTCTTT CASSIAGGRQLHTEAFF
TRBJ2-2 NA NA TRBV30 TGTACGCTGGCAGTCTCTACCGGGGAGCTGTTTTTT CTLAVSTGELFF
TRBJ2-6 NA NA TRBV4-1 TGCGCCAGCAGCCAAATCCACTCTGGGGCCAACGTCCTGACTTTC CASSQIHSGANVLTF
TRBJ2-7 few TRBD2 TRBV16 TGTGCCAGCAGCCAGCTTGGGGAGCGGGACTACGAGCAGTACTTC CASSQLGERDYEQYF
TRBJ2-7 NA NA TRBV25-1 TGTGCCAGCAGTGAATTGGCATACTCCTACGAGCAGTACTTC CASSELAYSYEQYF
TRBJ2-7 NA TRBD2 TRBV6-6 TGTGCCAGCAGCCGACCGGGACTAGCGGCCTACGAGCAGTACTTC CASSRPGLAAYEQYF
TRBJ2-7 once NA TRBV18 TGTGCCAGCTCACCACCGGGGGGAGATAACACCTACGAGCAGTACTTC CASSPPGGDNTYEQYF
TRBJ1-4 NA TRBD1 TRBV6-2/TRBV6-3 TGTGCCAGCAGCCGCGGGACAGGGCCCACTAATGAAAAACTGTTTTTT CASSRGTGPTNEKLFF
TRBJ1-5 NA NA TRBV19 TGTGCCAGTAGTATGGGACACCCTAGCAATCAGCCCCAGCATTTT CASSMGHPSNQPQHF
TRBJ1-4 NA TRBD1 TRBV5-1 TGCGCCAGCAGCTTGCAGGGGGCGGCTAATGAAAAACTGTTTTTT CASSLQGAANEKLFF
TRBJ2-7 NA TRBD1 TRBV7-9 TGTGCCAGCAGCCTAGGGACAGGGGGCGACCACTACGAGCAGTACTTC CASSLGTGGDHYEQYF
TRBJ2-2 NA TRBD1 TRBV5-8 TGTGCCAGCAGACGAGGGACAGGGGTTTCCGGGGAGCTGTTTTTT CASRRGTGVSGELFF
TRBJ2-2 NA TRBD2 TRBV9 TGTGCCAGCAGCCGACTAGCTTCGAACACCGGGGAGCTGTTTTTT CASSRLASNTGELFF
TRBJ1-5 NA TRBD1 TRBV6-1 TGTGCCAGCACGAGGACAGGGGGTGATCAGCCCCAGCATTTT CASTRTGGDQPQHF
TRBJ2-3 NA TRBD2 TRBV4-2 TGTGCCAGCAGCCCAACCGGGGGACTAGCGGGGTCAGATACGCAGTATTTT CASSPTGGLAGSDTQYF
TRBJ1-4 NA NA TRBV3-1/TRBV3-2 TGTGCCAGCAGCCCGCGGGACGGGATGAATGAAAAACTGTTTTTT CASSPRDGMNEKLFF
TRBJ1-4 NA NA TRBV19 TGTGCCAGTACAGGCTCCGGTGAAAAACTGTTTTTT CASTGSGEKLFF
TRBJ1-2 NA TRBD1 TRBV6-5 TGTGCCAGCCGGGACAGGCTCGAGGCCCACTATGGCTACACCTTC CASRDRLEAHYGYTF